These 18 T cell receptor beta chains came from one sample sequenced in a study of blood T cell repertoires in COVID-19. Only in-frame clones appear in the TCRdb table, and some are missing; sequencing was by immunoSEQ multiplex PCR. The table lists under 250,000 clones, almost 85% of them singletons. The sample consisted of peripheral blood. The receptor source for this set is a woman aged 50 to 60 with active or convalescent COVID-19.

The chain links TRBV10-3 to TRBJ1-6, with D possibly being TRBD1 (6 bases). The CDR3 has 15 amino acids. Deletions cut 0 bases from V and 7 bases from J, with 10 bases between. The V gene's germline CDR1 is ENHRY and CDR2 SYGVKD. The chain's CDR3 is CAISESNRENSPLHF. The CDR3 coding sequence is TGTGCCATCAGTGAGTCGAACAGGGAAAATTCACCCCTCCACTTT.

This clone was picked up a small number of times. This chain links TRBV4-2 with TRBJ1-1, with D unclear. V was cut by 4 bases and J by 2 bases, with 11 bases left in between. This CDR3 is built from 14 residues. Germline CDR1 LGHNA, CDR2 YNFKEQ. CDR3 loop: CASSRTDFNTEAFF. CDR3 DNA: TGTGCCAGCAGCCGCACAGATTTTAACACTGAAGCTTTCTTT.

This chain joins TRBV11-2 and TRBJ2-3; 7 nucleotides line up with TRBD1. J gave up 3 bases and V 4 bases, and 10 bases lay outside the gene matches. Germline values: CDR1 SGHAT, CDR2 FQNNGV. CDR3 size: 16 residues. The DNA of the CDR3 is TGTGCCAGCAGCTCTGGCTGGGACAGACGTACAGATACGCAGTATTTT. Protein product: CASSSGWDRRTDTQYF. Together with reference TRBV11-2 and TRBJ2-3, the CDR3 gives the full variable domain: EAGVAQSPRYKIIEKRQSVAFWCNPISGHATLYWYQQILGQGPKLLIQFQNNGVVDDSQLPKDRFSAERLKGVDSTLKIQPAKLEDSAVYLCASSSGWDRRTDTQYFGPGTRLTVL.

This clone has just a few counts. The V gene is TRBV3-1 (or the pseudogene TRBV3-2), the J gene TRBJ1-2; 9 bases map to TRBD1. Germline CDR1 is LGHDT and CDR2 is YNNKEL (reference sequence). With 4 bases clipped from V and 5 bases from J, the junction kept 5 bases outside the gene matches. The CDR3 sequence is 14 residues long. CDR3 nucleotides: TGTGCCAGCAGCCTACAGGGGGCTCGGTATGGCTACACCTTC. This gives the protein CASSLQGARYGYTF.

The table lists this clone with a count of one. The chain employs TRBV21-1 and TRBJ1-4. TRBV21-1 has pseudogene status. This CDR3 contains 16 residues. In nucleotides, the CDR3 is TGTGCCAGCAGCAATCATGGAGGGGAGACTAATGAAAAACTGTTTTTT. Translating gives CASSNHGGETNEKLFF.

This chain links TRBV6-5 with TRBJ1-2; D is perhaps TRBD1 (6 bases). This CDR3 spans 14 amino acids. The V and J ends lost 6 bases and 3 bases respectively, with 14 bases between them. CDR1 and CDR2 from the germline V gene are MNHEY and SVGAGI. CDR3 region: CASSATGRDYGYTF. DNA of the CDR3: TGTGCCAGCAGCGCCACAGGGCGAGACTATGGCTACACCTTC.

The chain uses TRBV5-1 and TRBJ1-1; 7 bases align to TRBD1. The CDR3 is made up of 15 amino acids. The germline gives CDR1 SGHRS, CDR2 YFSETQ. Trimming removed 3 bases from V and 0 bases from J; junction bases left unmatched: 5. The CDR3 DNA follows: TGCGCCAGCAGCTCGATGACAGGGATGAACACTGAAGCTTTCTTT. It codes for CASSSMTGMNTEAFF.

The genes are TRBV7-9 and TRBJ1-5; TRBD1 matches at 7 bases. The germline gives CDR1 SEHNR, CDR2 FQNEAQ (reference sequence). V gave up 5 bases and J gave up 3 bases; unmatched junction bases: 10. This CDR3 has 16 residues. The CDR3 here is CASSLGAGGYNQPQHF. For the CDR3, the DNA is TGTGCCAGCAGCCTAGGGGCAGGGGGGTACAATCAGCCCCAGCATTTT.

V and J are TRBV5-6 and TRBJ2-3, with 8 bases aligning to TRBD1. The CDR3 spans 16 residues. J gave up 4 bases and V 2 bases, and 9 bases lay outside the gene matches. In germline, CDR1 is SGHDT, CDR2 YYEEEE. The CDR3 coding sequence is TGTGCCAGCAGCTTCTTCGGACAGGGTATGGCAGATACGCAGTATTTT. It encodes CASSFFGQGMADTQYF. The full variable domain, rest sourced from reference TRBV5-6 and TRBJ2-3, is DAGVTQSPTHLIKTRGQQVTLRCSPKSGHDTVSWYQQALGQGPQFIFQYYEEEERQRGNFPDRFSGHQFPNYSSELNVNALLLGDSALYLCASSFFGQGMADTQYFGPGTRLTVL.

This clone was picked up one time. This sequence joins TRBV19 and TRBJ2-7, with a weak D call TRBD1 (6 bases). Germline V CDR1 and CDR2: LNHDA, SQIVND (reference sequence). The CDR3 loop spans 16 amino acids. V lost 5 bases to trimming and J lost 2 bases, with 19 bases between them. The CDR3 sequence: CASSLYPQGKPYEQYF. In nucleotides, the CDR3 is TGTGCCAGTAGTCTTTACCCTCAGGGGAAACCCTACGAGCAGTACTTC.

The V and J genes are TRBV9 and TRBJ2-1; 7 positions match TRBD2. The ends lost 1 base at V and 2 bases at J; junction bases unmatched: 3. Germline CDR1 is SGDLS and CDR2 is YYNGEE. The CDR3 loop spans 15 amino acids. The CDR3 reads CASSVLAEPYNEQFF. Here the CDR3 DNA reads TGTGCCAGCAGCGTACTAGCGGAGCCCTACAATGAGCAGTTCTTC.

This chain connects TRBV5-1 to TRBJ2-3, with D hard to call. Germline assignment: CDR1 SGHRS and CDR2 YFSETQ. The germline V and J ends were trimmed by 4 bases and 5 bases, with 5 bases remaining between them. The CDR3 runs 11 residues. The CDR3 loop reads CASSAVDTQYF. For the CDR3, the DNA is TGCGCCAGCAGCGCAGTAGATACGCAGTATTTT. Supplemented by reference TRBV5-1 and TRBJ2-3, the full variable domain reads KAGVTQTPRYLIKTRGQQVTLSCSPISGHRSVSWYQQTPGQGLQFLFEYFSETQRNKGNFPGRFSGRQFSNSRSEMNVSTLELGDSALYLCASSAVDTQYFGPGTRLTVL.

The rearrangement uses TRBV28 and TRBJ2-1, with D tentatively TRBD1 (6 bases). The V gene's germline CDR1 is MDHEN and CDR2 SYDVKM. The length of the CDR3 is 16 residues. Trimming shortened V by 5 bases and J by 1 base, and 15 bases separated the two germline ends. CDR3 bases: TGTGCCAGCAGTCCACGGACAGCCCCATCCTACAATGAGCAGTTCTTC. This encodes CASSPRTAPSYNEQFF.

V and J are TRBV19 and TRBJ1-1, with D possibly matching TRBD1 (6 bases). V lost 6 bases, J lost 4 bases, and 12 bases lay in between. Germline assignment: CDR1 LNHDA and CDR2 SQIVND (reference sequence). CDR3 length: 13 amino acids. The CDR3 DNA reads as TGTGCCAGTAGCGGGGGGGCGCCCACTGAAGCTTTCTTT. It translates to CASSGGAPTEAFF.

V is TRBV18 and J is TRBJ2-1, with 7 bases lining up with TRBD2. Germline V gene data show CDR1 as KGHSH and CDR2 as LQKENI. This CDR3 is 16 amino acids long. After removal of 2 bases from V and 3 bases from J, the junction contained 7 bases not matched to a gene. The CDR3 DNA reads as TGTGCCAGCTCACCAGTAACGAGCGGGAACTACAATGAGCAGTTCTTC. It codes for CASSPVTSGNYNEQFF.

The rearrangement joins TRBV6-6 to TRBJ1-3; D gene unclear. Trimming removed 4 bases from V and 0 bases from J, with 7 bases in between. Looked up from germline, CDR1 is MNHNY and CDR2 is SVGAGI (reference sequence). This CDR3 region has 14 residues. CDR3 DNA sequence: TGTGCCAGCAGTTCCGGGATCTCTGGAAACACCATATATTTT. Translation: CASSSGISGNTIYF.

The rearrangement uses TRBV30 and TRBJ2-3; 8 positions match TRBD1. Germline assignment: CDR1 GTSNPN and CDR2 SVGIG (reference sequence). V lost 2 bases, J lost 3 bases, and 10 bases stayed unmatched. The CDR3 totals 16 residues. In nucleotides, the CDR3 is TGTGCCTGGAGTTCCGGGACAGGAGGGGTGACAGATACGCAGTATTTT. This encodes CAWSSGTGGVTDTQYF.

V and J are TRBV3-1 (or the pseudogene TRBV3-2) and TRBJ1-2; 8 bases align to TRBD1. The germline V gene encodes CDR1 LGHDT and CDR2 YNNKEL (reference sequence). Losses at the gene ends were 4 bases for V and 5 bases for J; bases not matched to a gene: 6. The CDR3 consists of 14 residues. CDR3 sequence (DNA): TGTGCCAGCAGCCCCGGACAGGGAGGATATGGCTACACCTTC. It specifies CASSPGQGGYGYTF.